The 5 T cell receptor beta chains listed next were all sequenced from one sample in a study of Ad26.COV2.S vaccination and SARS-CoV-2 variants (dated by TCRdb to about 2021). The library was produced with the immunoSEQ multiplex PCR assay. The source is immuneACCESS, and TCRdb retained only in-frame sequences with V and J called. Part of the clones is not carried over; for the studies checked, unresolved V genes explain less than half of this, and the remainder is unexplained. Here the sample has roughly 320,000 clones; roughly 87% occur a single time. Roughly 3.2% of the sample rests with the top ten. Taken with the paper, the label for treatment or condition translates to: about 20 received Ad26.COV2.S at low or high dose, single or two shots; a few received placebo; per-sample allocation not given. Repertoires of vaccine and placebo recipients were sequenced from samples collected on day 63 after the first injection.

Source: peripheral blood, taken in a trial of Ad26.COV2.S vaccine versus placebo. The origin of the receptors is a person between 18 and 60 years old who received the Ad26.COV2.S COVID-19 vaccine or a placebo.

V and J are TRBV2 and TRBJ2-1; D perhaps matches TRBD2 (5 bases). This CDR3 spans 11 amino acids. The V end lost 7 bases, the J end lost 8 bases, and 9 bases lay between the germline ends. Germline loops: CDR1 SNHLY, CDR2 FYNNEI. The CDR3 reads CASTKEDEQFF. The DNA of the CDR3 is TGTGCCAGCACCAAGGAGGATGAGCAGTTCTTC.

The chain has TRBV5-1 and TRBJ2-1; D is ambiguous. V was cut by 4 bases and J by 0 bases, with 11 bases left in between. Germline V gives CDR1 SGHRS, CDR2 YFSETQ. CDR3 length: 15 amino acids. The CDR3: CASSPVQSSYNEQFF. CDR3 in DNA: TGCGCCAGCAGCCCCGTCCAGAGCTCCTACAATGAGCAGTTCTTC.

This clone appeared a single time. The genes are TRBV27 and TRBJ2-2; D unresolved. The germline V gene has CDR1 MNHEY and CDR2 SMNVEV (reference sequence). The CDR3 sequence is 11 residues long. Trimming pared 6 bases from V and 6 bases from J, leaving 5 bases between. CDR3 protein: CASRVAGELFF. The CDR3 DNA reads TGTGCCAGCAGAGTAGCCGGGGAGCTGTTTTTT.

The rearrangement uses TRBV4-1 and TRBJ2-2; D gene ambiguous. The CDR3 loop spans 12 amino acids. V was cut by 4 bases and J by 5 bases, with 5 bases left in between. Germline loops: CDR1 MGHRA, CDR2 YSYEKL. Written as DNA, the CDR3 is TGCGCCAGCAGCCCCTTGACCGGGGAGCTGTTTTTT. Translated: CASSPLTGELFF.

The chain carries TRBV7-3 and TRBJ2-2; 7 nucleotides align to TRBD1. The ends lost 5 bases at V and 3 bases at J; junction bases unmatched: 6. This CDR3 has 15 residues. CDR1 is SGHTA and CDR2 is FQGTGA in the germline V gene. Here the CDR3 reads CASSLDREHTGELFF. CDR3 coding DNA: TGTGCCAGCAGCCTCGACAGGGAGCACACCGGGGAGCTGTTTTTT.